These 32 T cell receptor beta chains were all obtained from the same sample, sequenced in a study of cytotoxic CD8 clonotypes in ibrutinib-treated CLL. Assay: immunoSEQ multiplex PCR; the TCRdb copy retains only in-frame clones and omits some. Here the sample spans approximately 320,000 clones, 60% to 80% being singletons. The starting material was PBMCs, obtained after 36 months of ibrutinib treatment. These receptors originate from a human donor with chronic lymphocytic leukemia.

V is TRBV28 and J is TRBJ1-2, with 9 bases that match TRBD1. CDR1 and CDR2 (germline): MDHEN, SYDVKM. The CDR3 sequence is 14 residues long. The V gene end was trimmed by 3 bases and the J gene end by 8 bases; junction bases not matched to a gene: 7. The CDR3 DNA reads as TGTGCCAGCAGTTTTACAGGGGGCGCATTCGGCTACACCTTC. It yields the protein CASSFTGGAFGYTF.

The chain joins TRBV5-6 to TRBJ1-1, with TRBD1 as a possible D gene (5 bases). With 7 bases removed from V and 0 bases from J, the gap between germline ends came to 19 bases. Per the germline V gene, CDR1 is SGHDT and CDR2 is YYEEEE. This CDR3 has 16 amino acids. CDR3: CASAPAWGYMNTEAFF. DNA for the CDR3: TGTGCCAGCGCACCAGCTTGGGGGTACATGAACACTGAAGCTTTCTTT.

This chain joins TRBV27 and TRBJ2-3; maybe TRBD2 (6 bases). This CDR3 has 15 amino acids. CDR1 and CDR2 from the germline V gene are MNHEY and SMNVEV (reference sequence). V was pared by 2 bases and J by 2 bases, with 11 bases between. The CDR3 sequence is CASSLMSGPTDTQYF. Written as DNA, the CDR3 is TGTGCCAGCAGTTTAATGAGCGGGCCCACAGATACGCAGTATTTT.

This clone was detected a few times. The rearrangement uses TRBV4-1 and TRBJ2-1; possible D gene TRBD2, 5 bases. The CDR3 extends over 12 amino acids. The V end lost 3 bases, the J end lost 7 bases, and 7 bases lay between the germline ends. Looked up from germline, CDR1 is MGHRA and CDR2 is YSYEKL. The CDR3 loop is CASSHRDNEQFF. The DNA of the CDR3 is TGCGCCAGCAGCCATCGGGATAATGAGCAGTTCTTC.

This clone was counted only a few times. The CDR3 nucleotides read TGTGCCAGTAGTATGTACAGCGGTGAAAAACTGTTTTTT. This sequence encodes CASSMYSGEKLFF. The chain combines TRBV19 with TRBJ1-4; D is undetermined. This CDR3 spans 13 amino acids. V gave up 3 bases and J gave up 7 bases, with 9 bases separating them. Germline lookup yields CDR1 LNHDA and CDR2 SQIVND (reference sequence).

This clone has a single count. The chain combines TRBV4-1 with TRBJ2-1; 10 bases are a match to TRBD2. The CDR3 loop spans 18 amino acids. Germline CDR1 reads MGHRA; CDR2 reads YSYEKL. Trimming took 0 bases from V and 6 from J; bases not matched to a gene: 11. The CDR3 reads CASSQEGEASGRGNEQFF. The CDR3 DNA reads TGCGCCAGCAGCCAAGAAGGGGAGGCTAGCGGGAGAGGCAATGAGCAGTTCTTC.

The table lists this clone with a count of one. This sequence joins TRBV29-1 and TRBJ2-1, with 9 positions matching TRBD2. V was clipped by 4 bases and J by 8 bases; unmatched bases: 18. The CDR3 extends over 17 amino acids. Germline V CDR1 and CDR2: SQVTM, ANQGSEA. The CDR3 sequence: CSVAGTISGRLYDEQFF. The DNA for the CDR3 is TGCAGCGTTGCGGGAACCATAAGCGGGAGGTTGTATGATGAGCAGTTCTTC.

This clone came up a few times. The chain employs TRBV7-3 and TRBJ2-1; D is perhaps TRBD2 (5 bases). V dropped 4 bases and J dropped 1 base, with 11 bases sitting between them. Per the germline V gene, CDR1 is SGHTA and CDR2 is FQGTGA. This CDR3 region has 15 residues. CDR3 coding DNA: TGTGCCAGCAGCTGGTCTAGCCTTTCCTACAATGAGCAGTTCTTC. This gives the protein CASSWSSLSYNEQFF. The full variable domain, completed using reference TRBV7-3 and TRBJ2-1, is GAGVSQTPSNKVTEKGKYVELRCDPISGHTALYWYRQSLGQGPEFLIYFQGTGAADDSGLPNDRFFAVRPEGSVSTLKIQRTERGDSAVYLCASSWSSLSYNEQFFGPGTRLTVL.

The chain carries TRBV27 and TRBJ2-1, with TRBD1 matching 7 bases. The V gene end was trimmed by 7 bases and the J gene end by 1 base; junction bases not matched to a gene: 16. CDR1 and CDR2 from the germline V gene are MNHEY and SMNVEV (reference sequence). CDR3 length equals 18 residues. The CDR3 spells CASTFSFRGSRSYNEQFF. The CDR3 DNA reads TGTGCCAGCACCTTTTCTTTCAGGGGGTCTAGGTCCTACAATGAGCAGTTCTTC.

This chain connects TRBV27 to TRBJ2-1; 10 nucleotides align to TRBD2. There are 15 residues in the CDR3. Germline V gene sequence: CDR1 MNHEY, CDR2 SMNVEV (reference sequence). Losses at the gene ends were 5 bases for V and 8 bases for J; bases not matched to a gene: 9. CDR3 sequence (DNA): TGTGCCAGCAGTCCCCGGACTAGCGGTCGGTATGAGCAGTTCTTC. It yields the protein CASSPRTSGRYEQFF.

The CDR3 protein is CASSKGRGYTEAFF. CDR3 DNA: TGTGCCAGTAGTAAGGGTAGGGGGTACACTGAAGCTTTCTTT. The J gene is TRBJ1-1, the V gene TRBV19, with a weak D call TRBD1 (6 bases). The length of the CDR3 is 14 residues. Per the germline V gene, CDR1 is LNHDA and CDR2 is SQIVND (reference sequence). V was pared by 4 bases and J by 3 bases, with 12 bases between.

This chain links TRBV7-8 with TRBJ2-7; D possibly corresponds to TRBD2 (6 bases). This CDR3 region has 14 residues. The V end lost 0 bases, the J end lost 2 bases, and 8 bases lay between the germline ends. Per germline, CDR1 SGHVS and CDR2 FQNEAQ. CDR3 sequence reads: CASSLAPSAYEQYF. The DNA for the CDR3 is TGTGCCAGCAGCTTAGCGCCTAGCGCCTACGAGCAGTACTTC.

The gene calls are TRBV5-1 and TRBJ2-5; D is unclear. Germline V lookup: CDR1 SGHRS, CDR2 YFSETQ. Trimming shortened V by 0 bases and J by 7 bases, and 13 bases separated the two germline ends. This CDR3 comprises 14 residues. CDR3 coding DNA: TGCGCCAGCAGCTTGGGCAGCTCTCACCGGACCCAGTACTTC. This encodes CASSLGSSHRTQYF.

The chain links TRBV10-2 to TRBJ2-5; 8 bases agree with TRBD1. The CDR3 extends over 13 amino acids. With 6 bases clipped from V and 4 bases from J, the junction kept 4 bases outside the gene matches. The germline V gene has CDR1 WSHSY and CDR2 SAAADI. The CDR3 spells CASRDRAGETQYF. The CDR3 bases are TGCGCCAGCAGGGACAGGGCAGGAGAGACCCAGTACTTC.

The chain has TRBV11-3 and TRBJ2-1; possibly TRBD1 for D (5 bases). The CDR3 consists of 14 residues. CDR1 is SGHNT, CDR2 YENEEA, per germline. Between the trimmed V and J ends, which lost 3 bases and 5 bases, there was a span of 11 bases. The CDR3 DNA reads TGTGCCAGCAGCTTCCATAGGGGAAACAATGAGCAGTTCTTC. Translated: CASSFHRGNNEQFF.

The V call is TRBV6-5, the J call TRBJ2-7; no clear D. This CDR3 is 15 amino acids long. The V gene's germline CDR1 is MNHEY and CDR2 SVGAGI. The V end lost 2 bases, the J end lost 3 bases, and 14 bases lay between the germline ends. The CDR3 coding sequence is TGTGCCAGCAGTTACGACGGGCAGACCGACTACGAGCAGTACTTC. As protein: CASSYDGQTDYEQYF.

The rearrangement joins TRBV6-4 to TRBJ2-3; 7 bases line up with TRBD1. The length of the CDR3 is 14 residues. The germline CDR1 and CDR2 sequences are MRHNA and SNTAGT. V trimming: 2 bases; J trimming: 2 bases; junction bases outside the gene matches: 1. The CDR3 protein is CASSDGTATDTQYF. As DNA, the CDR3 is TGTGCCAGCAGTGACGGGACAGCCACAGATACGCAGTATTTT.

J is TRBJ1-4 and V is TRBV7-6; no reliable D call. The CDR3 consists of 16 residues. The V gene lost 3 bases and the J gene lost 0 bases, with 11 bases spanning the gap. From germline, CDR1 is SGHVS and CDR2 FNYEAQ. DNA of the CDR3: TGTGCCAGCAGCTTGAGGACGGCCGCAACTAATGAAAAACTGTTTTTT. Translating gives CASSLRTAATNEKLFF.

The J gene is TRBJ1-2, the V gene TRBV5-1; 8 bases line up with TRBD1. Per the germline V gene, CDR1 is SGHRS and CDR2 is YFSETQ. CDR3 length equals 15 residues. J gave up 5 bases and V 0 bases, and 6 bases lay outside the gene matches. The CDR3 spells CASSLEQGARYGYTF. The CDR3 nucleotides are TGCGCCAGCAGCTTGGAGCAGGGGGCGCGGTATGGCTACACCTTC.

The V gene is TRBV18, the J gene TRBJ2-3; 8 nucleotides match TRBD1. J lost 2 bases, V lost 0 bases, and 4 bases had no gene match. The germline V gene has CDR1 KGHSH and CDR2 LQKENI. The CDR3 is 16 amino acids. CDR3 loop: CASSPPGQDPTDTQYF. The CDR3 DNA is TGTGCCAGCTCACCACCGGGACAGGACCCCACAGATACGCAGTATTTT.

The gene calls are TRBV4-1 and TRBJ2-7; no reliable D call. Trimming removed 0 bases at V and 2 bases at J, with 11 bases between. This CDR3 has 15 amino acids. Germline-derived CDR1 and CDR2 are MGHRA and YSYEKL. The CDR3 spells CASSQDHPRTYEQYF. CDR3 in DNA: TGCGCCAGCAGCCAAGATCACCCGAGGACCTACGAGCAGTACTTC.

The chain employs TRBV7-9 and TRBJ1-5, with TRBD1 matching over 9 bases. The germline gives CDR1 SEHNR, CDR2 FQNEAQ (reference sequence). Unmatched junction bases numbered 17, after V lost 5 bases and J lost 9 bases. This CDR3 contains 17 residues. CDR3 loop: CASSATVKQGAGGPQHF. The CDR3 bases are TGTGCCAGCAGCGCTACGGTCAAACAGGGGGCAGGGGGGCCCCAGCATTTT.

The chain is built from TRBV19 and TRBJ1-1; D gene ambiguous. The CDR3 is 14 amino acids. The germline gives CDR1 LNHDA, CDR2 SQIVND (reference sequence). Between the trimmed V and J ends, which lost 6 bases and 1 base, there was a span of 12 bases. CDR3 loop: CASSRTAENTEAFF. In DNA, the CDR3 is TGTGCCAGTAGCCGAACAGCCGAGAACACTGAAGCTTTCTTT.

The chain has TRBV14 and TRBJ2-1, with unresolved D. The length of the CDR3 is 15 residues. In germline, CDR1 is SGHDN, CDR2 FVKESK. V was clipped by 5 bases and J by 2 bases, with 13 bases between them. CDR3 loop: CASSYSSGPYNEQFF. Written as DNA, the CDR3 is TGTGCCAGCAGCTATAGCTCGGGCCCCTACAATGAGCAGTTCTTC.

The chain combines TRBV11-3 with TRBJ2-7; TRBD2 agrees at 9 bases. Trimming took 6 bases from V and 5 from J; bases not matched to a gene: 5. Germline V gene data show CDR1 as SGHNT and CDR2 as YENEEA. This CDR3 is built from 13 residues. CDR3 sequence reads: CASRSTSGHEQYF. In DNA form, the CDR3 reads TGTGCCAGCAGGTCGACTAGCGGCCACGAGCAGTACTTC.

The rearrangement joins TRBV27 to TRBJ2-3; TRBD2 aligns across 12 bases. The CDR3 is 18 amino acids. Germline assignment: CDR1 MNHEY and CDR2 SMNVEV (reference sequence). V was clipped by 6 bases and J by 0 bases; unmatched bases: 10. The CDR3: CASRATSGGYYSTDTQYF. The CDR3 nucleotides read TGTGCCAGCAGGGCCACTAGCGGGGGGTATTATAGCACAGATACGCAGTATTTT.

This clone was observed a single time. CDR3 in DNA: TGTGCCAGCAGCACCCGACAGGGGGCGGGCTACGAGCAGTACTTC. Translation: CASSTRQGAGYEQYF. This chain joins TRBV9 and TRBJ2-7; 10 bases line up with TRBD1. The CDR3 covers 15 residues. V gave up 4 bases and J gave up 3 bases; unmatched junction bases: 7. Germline V gene data show CDR1 as SGDLS and CDR2 as YYNGEE.

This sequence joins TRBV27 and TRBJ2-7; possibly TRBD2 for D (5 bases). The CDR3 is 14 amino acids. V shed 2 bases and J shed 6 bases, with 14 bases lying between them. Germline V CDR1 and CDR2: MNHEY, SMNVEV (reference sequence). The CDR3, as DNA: TGTGCCAGCAGTTTAGGGTTGCTAGCCGCCGAGCAGTACTTC. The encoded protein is CASSLGLLAAEQYF.

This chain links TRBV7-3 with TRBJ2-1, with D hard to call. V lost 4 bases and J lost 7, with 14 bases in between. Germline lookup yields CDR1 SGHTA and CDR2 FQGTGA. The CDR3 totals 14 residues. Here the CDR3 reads CASSWDVGLNEQFF. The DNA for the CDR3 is TGTGCCAGCAGCTGGGATGTGGGTTTGAATGAGCAGTTCTTC.

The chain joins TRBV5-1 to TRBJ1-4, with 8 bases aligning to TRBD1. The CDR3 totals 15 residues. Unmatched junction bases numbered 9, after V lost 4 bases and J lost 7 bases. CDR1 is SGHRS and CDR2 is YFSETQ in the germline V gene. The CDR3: CASSTQGAWGEKLFF. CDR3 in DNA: TGCGCCAGCAGCACGCAGGGGGCGTGGGGTGAAAAACTGTTTTTT.

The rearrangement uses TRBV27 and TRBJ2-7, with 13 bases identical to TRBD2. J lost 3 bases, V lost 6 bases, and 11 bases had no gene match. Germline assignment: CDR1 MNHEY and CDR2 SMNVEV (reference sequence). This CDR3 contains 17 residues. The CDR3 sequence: CASSDGTSGTGSYEQYF. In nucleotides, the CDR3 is TGTGCCAGCAGCGACGGGACTAGCGGGACCGGAAGCTACGAGCAGTACTTC.

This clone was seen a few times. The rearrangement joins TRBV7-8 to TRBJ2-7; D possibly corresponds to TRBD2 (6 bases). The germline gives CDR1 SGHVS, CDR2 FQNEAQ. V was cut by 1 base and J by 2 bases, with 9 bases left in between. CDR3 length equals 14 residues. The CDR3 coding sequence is TGTGCCAGCAGCTTAGGCGGGGCCGCCTACGAGCAGTACTTC. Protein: CASSLGGAAYEQYF. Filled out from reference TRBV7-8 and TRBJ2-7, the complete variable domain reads GAGVSQSPRYKVAKRGQDVALRCDPISGHVSLFWYQQALGQGPEFLTYFQNEAQLDKSGLPSDRFFAERPEGSVSTLKIQRTQQEDSAVYLCASSLGGAAYEQYFGPGTRLTVT.